This passage covers 28 T cell receptor beta chains from one sample sequenced in a study of human T cells and chemical hapten exposure. Time point: patch test 1, 2 weeks after DPC sensitization. Treatment: therapeutic diphenylcyclopropenone sensitization with weekly scalp DPC. One entry per CDR3 protein, called by TCRdb with MiXCR from the RACE reads. The sample lists about 360,000 distinct CDR3 sequences, around 7% occurring once. Sequencing used whole blood, obtained in connection with sensitization to the hapten diphenylcyclopropenone (DPC). These receptor sequences come from a young woman with alopecia areata. Some clones in this sample may be carry-over from other donors' samples.

This clonotype was seen repeatedly, ten times or more. The J gene is TRBJ1-1, the V gene TRBV28; 12 bases fit TRBD1. V gave up 3 bases and J gave up 1 base; unmatched junction bases: 3. CDR3 length: 16 residues. Germline CDR1 is MDHEN and CDR2 is SYDVKM. The CDR3 DNA sequence: TGTGCCAGCAGTTTGGCGGGACAGGGGGCGAACACTGAAGCTTTCTTT. Encoded protein: CASSLAGQGANTEAFF.

This clonotype was seen ten or more times. The V call is TRBV7-2, the J call TRBJ2-3, with D tentatively TRBD1 or TRBD2 (5 bases each). This CDR3 region has 13 residues. Germline CDR1 is SGHTA and CDR2 is FQGNSA. Trimming shortened V by 5 bases and J by 5 bases, and 11 bases separated the two germline ends. The chain's CDR3 is CASSPGTRDTQYF. As DNA, the CDR3 is TGTGCCAGCAGCCCAGGGACGCGAGATACGCAGTATTTT.

This clonotype was recorded a few times. The chain employs TRBV20-1 and TRBJ2-7; D is unclear. This CDR3 is built from 13 residues. Per the germline V gene, CDR1 is DFQATT and CDR2 is SNEGSKA (reference sequence). V dropped 1 base and J dropped 7 bases, with 14 bases sitting between them. The CDR3 DNA reads TGCAGTGCTAGAGCCCACCTTCCCGGGGAGCAGTACTTC. Its protein product is CSARAHLPGEQYF.

This clonotype was seen only a few times. The V and J genes are TRBV7-9 and TRBJ2-3; 7 bases are a match to TRBD1. CDR3 size: 15 residues. Unmatched junction bases numbered 7, after V lost 5 bases and J lost 2 bases. Germline-derived CDR1 and CDR2 are SEHNR and FQNEAQ (reference sequence). DNA for the CDR3: TGTGCCAGCAGCCCCGGACAGGTTTTCACAGATACGCAGTATTTT. Protein product: CASSPGQVFTDTQYF.

The chain links TRBV14 to TRBJ1-4, with D possibly TRBD1 on 6 matching bases. Germline assignment: CDR1 SGHDN and CDR2 FVKESK. Between the trimmed V and J ends, which lost 0 bases and 4 bases, there was a span of 12 bases. There are 16 residues in the CDR3. The CDR3 spells CASSQDGQSVNEKLFF. The DNA for the CDR3 is TGTGCCAGCAGCCAAGATGGACAGTCCGTTAATGAAAAACTGTTTTTT.

This chain connects TRBV6-6 to TRBJ2-7, with D unresolved. The CDR3 totals 13 residues. The V gene lost 2 bases and the J gene lost 2 bases, with 7 bases spanning the gap. Per the germline V gene, CDR1 is MNHNY and CDR2 is SVGAGI (reference sequence). The CDR3 loop reads CASSYPLAYEQYF. The CDR3 bases are TGTGCCAGCAGTTACCCCTTAGCCTACGAGCAGTACTTC.

The V and J genes are TRBV9 and TRBJ2-7; D possibly corresponds to TRBD2 (6 bases). Germline V lookup: CDR1 SGDLS, CDR2 YYNGEE. V was trimmed by 0 bases and J by 6 bases, leaving 16 bases between them. This CDR3 is built from 15 residues. CDR3 DNA: TGTGCCAGCAGCGTAGGGTCGGCTAGTAGCGGCGAGCAGTACTTC. Its translation is CASSVGSASSGEQYF.

This clonotype was counted only a few times. The chain links TRBV27 to TRBJ1-5; D perhaps matches TRBD1 (6 bases). The CDR3 is made up of 15 amino acids. In germline, CDR1 is MNHEY, CDR2 SMNVEV (reference sequence). Trimming cost V 4 bases and J 0 bases, with 10 bases left between them. The CDR3 bases are TGTGCCAGCAGTTCTGGACAGTATAGCAATCAGCCCCAGCATTTT. Translation gives CASSSGQYSNQPQHF.

This clonotype showed up many times. The V call is TRBV20-1, the J call TRBJ2-3, with 9 bases matching TRBD1. Germline-derived CDR1 and CDR2 are DFQATT and SNEGSKA (reference sequence). V dropped 6 bases and J dropped 4; count of bases not matched to a gene: 8. This CDR3 comprises 14 residues. The CDR3 DNA reads TGCAGTGCAGCTACCGGGACAGGGTCAGATACGCAGTATTTT. This encodes CSAATGTGSDTQYF.

A few counts support this clonotype. V and J are TRBV20-1 and TRBJ2-3; D unclear. Germline V lookup: CDR1 DFQATT, CDR2 SNEGSKA (reference sequence). V gave up 0 bases and J gave up 2 bases, with 9 bases separating them. The CDR3 is 14 amino acids. In nucleotides, the CDR3 is TGCAGTGCTAGAGAGTCCACCTTCACAGATACGCAGTATTTT. The encoded protein is CSARESTFTDTQYF.

The chain uses TRBV4-3 and TRBJ1-4; D is unresolved. The CDR3 has 15 amino acids. CDR1 LGHNA and CDR2 YSLEER come from the germline V gene. V lost 0 bases and J 3 bases, leaving 8 bases between the germline ends. CDR3 in DNA: TGCGCCAGCAGCCAAGAAGGGTGGGCTAATGAAAAACTGTTTTTT. Residues: CASSQEGWANEKLFF.

This clonotype was detected a few times. The gene calls are TRBV6-5 and TRBJ2-7; 10 bases agree with TRBD2. CDR1 and CDR2 from the germline V gene are MNHEY and SVGAGI. V was pared by 0 bases and J by 4 bases, with 3 bases of the junction left unmatched. CDR3 length equals 15 residues. The CDR3 sequence: CASSYSIAGGYEQYF. The CDR3 DNA sequence: TGTGCCAGCAGTTACTCGATAGCGGGGGGTTACGAGCAGTACTTC.

This clonotype was detected many times. The rearrangement uses TRBV7-2 and TRBJ2-1; TRBD2 might be the D (7 bases). CDR1 and CDR2 from the germline V gene are SGHTA and FQGNSA. This CDR3 is 16 amino acids long. The V end was cut by 10 bases, the J end by 6 bases, with 25 bases between. The DNA of the CDR3 is TGTGCCACCCTGTTGGGAGGGGGAATTTGGTGCAATGAGCAGTTCTTC. Amino acids: CATLLGGGIWCNEQFF. Based on the CDR3 plus reference TRBV7-2 and TRBJ2-1, the full variable domain is GAGVSQSPSNKVTEKGKDVELRCDPISGHTALYWYRQSLGQGLEFLIYFQGNSAPDKSGLPSDRFSAERTGGSVSTLTIQRTQQEDSAVYLCATLLGGGIWCNEQFFGPGTRLTVL.

In its sample, this clonotype was seen a few times. The rearrangement links TRBV20-1 to TRBJ2-2; 7 nucleotides agree with TRBD2. The junction had 2 bases not matched to a gene; V was cut back by 0 bases and J by 13 bases. Germline-derived CDR1 and CDR2 are DFQATT and SNEGSKA (reference sequence). This CDR3 is built from 11 residues. DNA of the CDR3: TGCAGTGCTAGAGATCAGCGGGGGCTGTTTTTT. Translating gives CSARDQRGLFF.

This clonotype turned up a few times. The rearrangement uses TRBV12-3 or TRBV12-4 and TRBJ2-3; 7 bases line up with TRBD1. V was pared by 3 bases and J by 4 bases, with 16 bases of the junction left unmatched. This CDR3 comprises 18 residues. As DNA, the CDR3 is TGTGCCAGCAGTTTTGAGGGTGTAGGGGGCTTGTTTTCAGATACGCAGTATTTT. Translation gives CASSFEGVGGLFSDTQYF.

The chain recombines TRBV4-1 with TRBJ1-2; D not resolved. CDR1 and CDR2 from the germline V gene are MGHRA and YSYEKL. The CDR3 sequence is 14 residues long. V was trimmed by 3 bases and J by 5 bases, leaving 13 bases between them. The CDR3 spells CASSQSWQKYGYTF. The CDR3 nucleotides are TGCGCCAGCAGCCAGAGTTGGCAGAAATATGGCTACACCTTC.

The gene calls are TRBV29-1 and TRBJ2-5, with a weak D call TRBD1 (5 bases). Trimming removed 7 bases from V and 2 bases from J, with 20 bases in between. This CDR3 is built from 15 residues. Germline V CDR1 and CDR2: SQVTM, ANQGSEA. The CDR3 DNA follows: TGCAGCGGGGGCTCGCGCCAGGAGTCACAAGAGACCCAGTACTTC. Its protein product is CSGGSRQESQETQYF.

This clonotype was seen repeatedly, ten times or more. This chain links TRBV10-3 with TRBJ2-3; the match to TRBD1 covers 7 bases. V shed 3 bases, J shed 2 bases, and the junction held 8 bases outside the gene matches. Germline V gene data show CDR1 as ENHRY and CDR2 as SYGVKD. The CDR3 extends over 16 amino acids. DNA of the CDR3: TGTGCCATCAGTGAAGGTCCAGGGGGTTCCACAGATACGCAGTATTTT. Translating gives CAISEGPGGSTDTQYF.

The V gene is TRBV20-1, the J gene TRBJ1-1, with D possibly matching TRBD1 (5 bases). The germline V and J ends were trimmed by 0 bases and 5 bases, with 13 bases remaining between them. The CDR3 contains 14 residues. Germline values: CDR1 DFQATT, CDR2 SNEGSKA (reference sequence). CDR3: CSARDGRGTTEAFF. CDR3 nucleotide sequence: TGCAGTGCTAGAGATGGAAGGGGTACGACTGAAGCTTTCTTT.

This clonotype was seen only a few times. The chain has TRBV4-1 and TRBJ1-1; D uncertain. Germline lookup yields CDR1 MGHRA and CDR2 YSYEKL. V lost 5 bases to trimming and J lost 0 bases, with 10 bases between them. CDR3 length equals 14 residues. CDR3 sequence (DNA): TGCGCCAGCAGCTATGTGATCATGAACACTGAAGCTTTCTTT. Its protein product is CASSYVIMNTEAFF.

There are a few counts of this clonotype. The chain joins TRBV12-5 to TRBJ1-5; tentatively, D is TRBD1 (6 bases). The CDR3 has 16 residues. Germline CDR1 LGHNT, CDR2 FRNRAP. With 2 bases removed from V and 2 bases from J, the gap between germline ends came to 13 bases. The CDR3 DNA reads TGTGCTAGTGGTTTGCCGGAGGGGGAAGGCAATCAGCCCCAGCATTTT. It translates to CASGLPEGEGNQPQHF.

The chain recombines TRBV6-2 or TRBV6-3 with TRBJ2-2, with D uncertain. Between the trimmed V and J ends, which lost 7 bases and 7 bases, there was a span of 16 bases. The CDR3 loop spans 14 amino acids. CDR1 is MNHEY, CDR2 SVGEGT, per germline. The CDR3 is CASNRNPLSGELFF. DNA of the CDR3: TGTGCCAGCAATCGGAACCCCCTGAGCGGGGAGCTGTTTTTT.

This clonotype came up a few times. The CDR3 spells CASSRDWSQPQHF. CDR3 nucleotide sequence: TGTGCCAGCAGCAGGGATTGGAGTCAGCCCCAGCATTTT. The chain has TRBV6-5 and TRBJ1-5; a weak D match, TRBD1 (5 bases). This CDR3 region has 13 residues. V shed 6 bases and J shed 6 bases, with 12 bases lying between them. The germline V gene has CDR1 MNHEY and CDR2 SVGAGI.

This clonotype appeared many times. The chain has TRBV4-3 and TRBJ1-3; the D is unclear. The CDR3 spans 15 residues. Germline V lookup: CDR1 LGHNA, CDR2 YSLEER. Between the trimmed V and J ends, which lost 0 bases and 0 bases, there was a span of 6 bases. The CDR3 region has the DNA TGCGCCAGCAGCCAAGATAGCTCCTCTGGAAACACCATATATTTT. Translating it yields CASSQDSSSGNTIYF.

This clonotype was seen a handful of times. The J gene is TRBJ1-5, the V gene TRBV6-2 or TRBV6-3; a weak D match, TRBD1 (6 bases). This CDR3 is 15 amino acids long. Trimming stripped 2 bases from V and 4 bases from J, with 12 bases between. Per the germline V gene, CDR1 is MNHEY and CDR2 is SVGEGT. The CDR3 nucleotides are TGTGCCAGCAGTTACATGGGGGGCGGAAATCAGCCCCAGCATTTT. The encoded protein is CASSYMGGGNQPQHF.

Ten or more counts support this clonotype. The rearrangement joins TRBV7-2 to TRBJ2-5; no reliable D call. From germline, CDR1 is SGHTA and CDR2 FQGNSA. The ends were cut back, 1 base at V and 2 bases at J, with 5 bases in the middle. The CDR3 consists of 13 residues. CDR3 DNA: TGTGCCAGCAGCTTAGTTGAGCAAGAGACCCAGTACTTC. It specifies CASSLVEQETQYF.

This clonotype was found many times. The chain is built from TRBV5-1 and TRBJ2-5; a possible D gene is TRBD2 (7 bases). CDR3 length: 16 amino acids. Germline loops: CDR1 SGHRS, CDR2 YFSETQ. V was shortened by 3 bases and J by 4 bases, with 19 bases between the two germline ends. The CDR3 region is CASSSHSEGGRETQYF. In nucleotides, the CDR3 is TGCGCCAGCAGCTCCCATAGTGAGGGGGGGAGAGAGACCCAGTACTTC.

The chain joins TRBV21-1 to TRBJ1-1. TRBV21-1 is termed a pseudogene. The CDR3 runs 15 residues. CDR3 DNA: TGTGCCAGCAGCAAAGGGATGGGCATGAACACTGAAGCTTTCTTT. Protein sequence: CASSKGMGMNTEAFF.